This T cell receptor beta chain was recovered during a study of T cell repertoires in cytomegalovirus infection. Background on the study: Peptides in the study included HLA-C-restricted and HLA-B-restricted CMV epitopes. TCR beta signatures that were public indicated CMV infection and matching HLA type. The study's findings and limits: Summed frequency of public TCR beta families distinguished CMV carriers with the relevant HLA.

This clonotype turned up a few times. Its antigen is unidentified. TCRdb processed the reads anew with MiXCR; each CDR3 protein has one entry. Of roughly 990,000 distinct CDR3 sequences in the sample, roughly 30% were seen once. Trimming took off 0 bases at V and 5 bases at J, with 16 bases between the two ends. From germline, CDR1 is MNHNS and CDR2 SASEGT. The CDR3 totals 17 residues. The TCR originated in a human donor in good health (CMV status not recorded). Some clones in this sample may be carry-over from other donors' samples. This rearrangement joins TRBV6-1 to TRBJ1-4, with D possibly being TRBD1 (5 bases). The source was cultured CD8+ T cells from PBMCs, collected from culture after CMV antigen stimulation. Here the CDR3 reads CASSEARSGTSNEKLFF. Here the CDR3 DNA reads TGTGCCAGCAGTGAAGCAAGAAGCGGGACCTCAAATGAAAAACTGTTTTTT.